Presented here are 5 T cell receptor beta chains from one specimen sequenced in a study of glioma-infiltrating T cells after dendritic cell vaccination. Noted time point: after dendritic cell vaccination, including at tumor progression/relapse. Clones were read by immunoSEQ multiplex PCR, and TCRdb kept only the in-frame ones, dropping some. The sample holds 80,000 to 95,000 clones, around 84% seen once. Sequenced material: blood, taken after dendritic cell vaccination. These receptors originate from a human donor with glioblastoma.

The chain recombines TRBV5-5 with TRBJ1-6; 11 positions agree with TRBD1. V lost 5 bases to trimming and J lost 1 base; unmatched junction nucleotides: 2. This CDR3 has 16 amino acids. Germline lookup yields CDR1 SGHKS and CDR2 YYEKEE (reference sequence). The CDR3: CASSGQGASYNSPLHF. The CDR3 region has the DNA TGTGCCAGCAGTGGACAGGGGGCATCCTATAATTCACCCCTCCACTTT.

The chain has TRBV5-6 and TRBJ2-2; D may be TRBD1 (5 bases). In germline, CDR1 is SGHDT, CDR2 YYEEEE. This CDR3 is 12 amino acids long. Trimming cost V 4 bases and J 8 bases, with 9 bases left between them. The chain's CDR3 is CASSTQGGELFF. The CDR3 nucleotides read TGTGCCAGCAGCACGCAGGGTGGGGAGCTGTTTTTT.

This rearrangement joins TRBV11-3 to TRBJ2-1; 7 nucleotides line up with TRBD2. The CDR3 loop spans 16 amino acids. Per the germline V gene, CDR1 is SGHNT and CDR2 is YENEEA. J lost 4 bases, V lost 1 base, and 7 bases had no gene match. The CDR3 DNA sequence: TGTGCCAGCAGCTTAGTGGGGGGAGGGTATTACAATGAGCAGTTCTTC. It encodes CASSLVGGGYYNEQFF. Full variable domain (rest looked up from reference TRBV11-3 and TRBJ2-1): EAGVVQSPRYKIIEKKQPVAFWCNPISGHNTLYWYLQNLGQGPELLIRYENEEAVDDSQLPKDRFSAERLKGVDSTLKIQPAELGDSAVYLCASSLVGGGYYNEQFFGPGTRLTVL.

The chain has TRBV4-1 and TRBJ2-3; TRBD2 matches at 9 bases. In germline, CDR1 is MGHRA, CDR2 YSYEKL. V lost 1 base to trimming and J lost 5 bases; unmatched junction nucleotides: 10. The CDR3 is made up of 17 amino acids. The CDR3 DNA follows: TGCGCCAGCAGCCAAGTGAACCCGCCTAGCGGGGTAGATACGCAGTATTTT. Residues: CASSQVNPPSGVDTQYF.

The V gene is TRBV27, the J gene TRBJ1-3, with a possible D match to TRBD1 (5 bases). Germline V gene lookup returns CDR1 MNHEY and CDR2 SMNVEV (reference sequence). V was cut by 8 bases and J by 4 bases, with 15 bases left in between. This CDR3 has 14 amino acids. This CDR3 is CASARQGQGNTIYF. The CDR3 DNA follows: TGTGCCAGCGCCCGCCAGGGTCAAGGAAACACCATATATTTT.